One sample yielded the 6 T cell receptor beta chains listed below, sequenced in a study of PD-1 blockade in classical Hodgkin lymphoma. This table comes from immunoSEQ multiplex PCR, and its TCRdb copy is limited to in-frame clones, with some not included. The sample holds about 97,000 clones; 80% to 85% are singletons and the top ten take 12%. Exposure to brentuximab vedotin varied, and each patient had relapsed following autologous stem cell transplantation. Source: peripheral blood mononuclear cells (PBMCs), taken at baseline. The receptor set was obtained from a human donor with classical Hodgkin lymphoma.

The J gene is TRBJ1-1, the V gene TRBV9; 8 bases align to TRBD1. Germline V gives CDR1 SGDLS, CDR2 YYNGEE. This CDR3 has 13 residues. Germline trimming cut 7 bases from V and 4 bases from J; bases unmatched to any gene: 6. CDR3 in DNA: TGTGCCAGCGGGAACACAGGGGGCACTGAAGCTTTCTTT. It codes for CASGNTGGTEAFF.

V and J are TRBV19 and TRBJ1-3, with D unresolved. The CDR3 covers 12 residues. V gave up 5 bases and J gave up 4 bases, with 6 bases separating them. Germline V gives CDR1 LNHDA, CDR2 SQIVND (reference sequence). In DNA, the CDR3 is TGTGCCAGTAGTTTCGCCGGAAACACCATATATTTT. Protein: CASSFAGNTIYF.

The chain's CDR3 is CASSEGPSSYNEQFF. The CDR3 DNA follows: TGCGCCAGCAGTGAGGGACCGAGCTCCTACAATGAGCAGTTCTTC. This rearrangement joins TRBV10-2 to TRBJ2-1, with no clear D. The germline V gene has CDR1 WSHSY and CDR2 SAAADI. This CDR3 has 15 residues. Trimming stripped 2 bases from V and 0 bases from J, with 8 bases between.

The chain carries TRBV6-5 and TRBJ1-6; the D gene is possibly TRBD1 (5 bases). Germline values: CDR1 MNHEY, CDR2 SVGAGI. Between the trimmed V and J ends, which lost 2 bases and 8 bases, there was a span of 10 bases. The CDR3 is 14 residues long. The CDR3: CASSYRGPHSPLHF. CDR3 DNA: TGTGCCAGCAGTTACCGGGGCCCCCATTCACCCCTCCACTTT.

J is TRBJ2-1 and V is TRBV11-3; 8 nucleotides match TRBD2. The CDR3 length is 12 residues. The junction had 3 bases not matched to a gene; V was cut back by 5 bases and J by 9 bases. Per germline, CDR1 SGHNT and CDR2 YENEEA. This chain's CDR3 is CASSPRGGEQFF. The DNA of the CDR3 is TGTGCCAGCAGCCCTCGGGGGGGTGAGCAGTTCTTC.

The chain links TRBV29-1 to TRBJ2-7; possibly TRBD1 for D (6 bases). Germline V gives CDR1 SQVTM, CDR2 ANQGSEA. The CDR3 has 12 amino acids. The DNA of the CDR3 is TGCAGTGGTTTAACAGGGCCCTACGAGCAGTACTTC. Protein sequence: CSGLTGPYEQYF.